This passage covers 3 T cell receptor beta chains from one sample sequenced in a study of control samples from healthy donors and cancer patients. The method was immunoSEQ multiplex PCR; TCRdb's version includes in-frame clones alone and lacks a portion of them. The sample comprises approximately 70,000 clones, approximately 80% of which are singletons, and roughly 28% rests with the top ten. Sequenced input: blood. The origin of the receptors is a man in his forties or fifties in good health.

V gene TRBV27 combines with J gene TRBJ2-1, with TRBD2 matching over 15 bases. The CDR3 loop spans 16 amino acids. Unmatched junction bases numbered 3, after V lost 2 bases and J lost 7 bases. The germline V gene encodes CDR1 MNHEY and CDR2 SMNVEV (reference sequence). CDR3 nucleotide sequence: TGTGCCAGCAGTTTAGGGACTAGCGGGAGGAGGAATGAGCAGTTCTTC. Amino acids: CASSLGTSGRRNEQFF.

This clone was seen just once. The rearrangement links TRBV25-1 to TRBJ1-5, with D tentatively TRBD1 (5 bases). Deletions cut 1 base from V and 4 bases from J, with 8 bases between. The CDR3 runs 14 residues. Germline CDR1 is MGHDK and CDR2 is SYGVNS. CDR3 protein: CASSEWGGNQPQHF. In nucleotides, the CDR3 is TGTGCCAGCAGTGAATGGGGGGGAAATCAGCCCCAGCATTTT.

The chain is built from TRBV12-5 and TRBJ2-7; D remains unclear. Trimming removed 0 bases at V and 1 base at J, with 10 bases between. Germline V gene sequence: CDR1 LGHNT, CDR2 FRNRAP. The CDR3 contains 15 residues. The DNA of the CDR3 is TGTGCTAGTGGTTTGGTACGGGCCGGATCCTACGAGCAGTACTTC. Translating gives CASGLVRAGSYEQYF.